The present T cell receptor (beta chain) was sequenced within a study of blood T cell repertoires in COVID-19. Across the study: T cells, B-cell-depleted T cells, or PBMCs provided the cDNA or gDNA that served as material.

In the authors' methods: Researchers report that nucleated cell counts were estimated from reference gene primer amplification. Repertoires were generated with immunoSEQ multiplex PCR, while TCRdb's copy carries only in-frame clones and drops some. The V and J calls and the clone size are those of that table, but D and trimming were determined from the DNA. The data hold 88,000 or so clones, with about 85% observed a single time. The germline CDR1 and CDR2 sequences are MNHEY and SVGAGI. The CDR3 runs to 16 residues. Trimming pared 0 bases from V and 8 bases from J, leaving 16 bases between. The chain uses TRBV6-5 and TRBJ1-4; tentatively, D is TRBD1 (6 bases). The TCR was taken from a human donor in a cohort sampled during active COVID-19. Sequencing was carried out using peripheral blood. DNA of the CDR3: TGTGCCAGCAGTTACTCGAAATGGGGGCTTAAAGAAAAACTGTTTTTT. Residues: CASSYSKWGLKEKLFF.